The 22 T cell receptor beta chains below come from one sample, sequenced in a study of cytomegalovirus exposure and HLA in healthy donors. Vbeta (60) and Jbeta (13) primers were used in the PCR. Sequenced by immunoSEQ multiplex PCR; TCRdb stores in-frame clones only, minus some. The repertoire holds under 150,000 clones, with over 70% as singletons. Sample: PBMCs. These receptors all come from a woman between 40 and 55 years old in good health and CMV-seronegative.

CDR3: CASVDRGNSTDTQYF. The CDR3 DNA reads TGTGCCAGCGTGGACAGGGGGAATAGCACAGATACGCAGTATTTT. The gene calls are TRBV6-4 and TRBJ2-3, with 10 bases that match TRBD1. The germline V gene encodes CDR1 MRHNA and CDR2 SNTAGT. The CDR3 loop spans 15 amino acids. V trimming: 8 bases; J trimming: 0 bases; junction bases outside the gene matches: 5.

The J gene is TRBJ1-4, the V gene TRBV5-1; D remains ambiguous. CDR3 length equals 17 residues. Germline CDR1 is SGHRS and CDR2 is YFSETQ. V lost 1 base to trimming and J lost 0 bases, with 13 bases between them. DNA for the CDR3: TGCGCCAGCAGCTTGCGTCCGGCAGAGGCAACTAATGAAAAACTGTTTTTT. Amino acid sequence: CASSLRPAEATNEKLFF.

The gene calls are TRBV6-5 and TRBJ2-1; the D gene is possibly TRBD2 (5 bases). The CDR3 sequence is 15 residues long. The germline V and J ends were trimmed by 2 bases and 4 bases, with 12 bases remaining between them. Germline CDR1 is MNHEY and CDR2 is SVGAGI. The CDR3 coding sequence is TGTGCCAGCAGTTACGAGGGAAGGTTGTACAATGAGCAGTTCTTC. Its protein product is CASSYEGRLYNEQFF.

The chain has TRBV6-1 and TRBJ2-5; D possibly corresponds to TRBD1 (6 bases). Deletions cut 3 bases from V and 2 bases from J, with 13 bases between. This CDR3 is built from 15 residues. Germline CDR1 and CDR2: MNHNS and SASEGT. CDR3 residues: CASSEGTGWQETQYF. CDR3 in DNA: TGTGCCAGCAGTGAGGGAACAGGGTGGCAAGAGACCCAGTACTTC.

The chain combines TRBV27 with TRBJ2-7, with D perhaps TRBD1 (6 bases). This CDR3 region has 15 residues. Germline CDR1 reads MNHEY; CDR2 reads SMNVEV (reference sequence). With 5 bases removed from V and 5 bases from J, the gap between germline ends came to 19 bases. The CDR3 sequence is CASSPKWGRSNEQYF. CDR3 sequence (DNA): TGTGCCAGCAGTCCCAAGTGGGGGCGGAGTAACGAGCAGTACTTC.

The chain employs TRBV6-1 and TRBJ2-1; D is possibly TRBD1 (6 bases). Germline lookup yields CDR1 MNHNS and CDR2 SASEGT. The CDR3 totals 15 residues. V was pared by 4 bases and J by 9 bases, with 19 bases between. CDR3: CASSVSPLQGTEQFF. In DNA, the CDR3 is TGTGCCAGCAGTGTTTCCCCTCTACAGGGTACTGAGCAGTTCTTC.

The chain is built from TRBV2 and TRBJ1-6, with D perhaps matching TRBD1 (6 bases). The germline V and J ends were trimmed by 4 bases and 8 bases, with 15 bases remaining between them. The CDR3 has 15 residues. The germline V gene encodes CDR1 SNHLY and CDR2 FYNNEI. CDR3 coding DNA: TGTGCCAGCAGTGGACAGGCTGTAAACGATTCACCCCTCCACTTT. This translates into CASSGQAVNDSPLHF.

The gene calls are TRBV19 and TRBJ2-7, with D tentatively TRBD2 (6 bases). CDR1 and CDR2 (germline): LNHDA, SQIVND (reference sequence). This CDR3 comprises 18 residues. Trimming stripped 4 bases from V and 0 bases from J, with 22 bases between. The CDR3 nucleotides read TGTGCCAGTAGTACCTATCACATTACTAGCACGAGCTCCTACGAGCAGTACTTC. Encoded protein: CASSTYHITSTSSYEQYF.

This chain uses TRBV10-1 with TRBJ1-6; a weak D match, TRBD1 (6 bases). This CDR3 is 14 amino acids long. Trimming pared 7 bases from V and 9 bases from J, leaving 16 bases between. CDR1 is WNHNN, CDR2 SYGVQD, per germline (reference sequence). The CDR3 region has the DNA TGCGCCAGCACTCCGGACAGAGGGAGTTCACCCCTCCACTTT. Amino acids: CASTPDRGSSPLHF.

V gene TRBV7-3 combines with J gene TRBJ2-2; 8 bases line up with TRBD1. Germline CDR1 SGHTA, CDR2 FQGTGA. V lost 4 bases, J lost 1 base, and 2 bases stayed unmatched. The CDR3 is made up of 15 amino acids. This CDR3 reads CASSSDRGNTGELFF. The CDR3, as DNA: TGTGCCAGCAGCTCCGACAGGGGGAACACCGGGGAGCTGTTTTTT.

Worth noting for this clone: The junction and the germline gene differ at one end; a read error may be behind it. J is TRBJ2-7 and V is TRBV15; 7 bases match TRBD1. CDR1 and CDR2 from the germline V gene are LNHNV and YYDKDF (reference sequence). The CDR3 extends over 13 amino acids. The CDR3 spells CATSRDLDRERYF. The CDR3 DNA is TGTGCCACCAGCAGAGATCTTGACAGGGAGCGGTACTTC. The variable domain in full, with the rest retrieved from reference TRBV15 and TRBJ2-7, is DAMVIQNPRYQVTQFGKPVTLSCSQTLNHNVMYWYQQKSSQAPKLLFHYYDKDFNNEADTPDNFQSRRPNTSFCFLDIRSPGLGDTAMYLCATSRDLDRERYFGPGTRLTVT.

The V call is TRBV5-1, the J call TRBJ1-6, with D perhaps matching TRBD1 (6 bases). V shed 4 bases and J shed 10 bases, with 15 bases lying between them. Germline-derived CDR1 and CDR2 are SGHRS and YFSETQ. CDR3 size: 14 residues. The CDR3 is CASSPTQGQSPLHF. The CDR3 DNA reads TGCGCCAGCAGCCCGACCCAGGGGCAGTCACCCCTCCACTTT.

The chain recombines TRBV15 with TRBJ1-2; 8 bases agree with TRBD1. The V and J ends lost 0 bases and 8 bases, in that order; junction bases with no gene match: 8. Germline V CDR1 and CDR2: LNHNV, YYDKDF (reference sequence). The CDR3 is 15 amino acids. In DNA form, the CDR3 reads TGTGCCACCAGCAGAGATCGAGAGACAGGGGAAGGCTACACCTTC. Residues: CATSRDRETGEGYTF.

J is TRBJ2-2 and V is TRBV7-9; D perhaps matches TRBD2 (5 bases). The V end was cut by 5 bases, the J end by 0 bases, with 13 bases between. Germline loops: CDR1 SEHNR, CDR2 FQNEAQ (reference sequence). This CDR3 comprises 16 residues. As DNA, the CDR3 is TGTGCCAGCAGCGTCGCTGCCGGGACGAACACCGGGGAGCTGTTTTTT. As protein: CASSVAAGTNTGELFF.

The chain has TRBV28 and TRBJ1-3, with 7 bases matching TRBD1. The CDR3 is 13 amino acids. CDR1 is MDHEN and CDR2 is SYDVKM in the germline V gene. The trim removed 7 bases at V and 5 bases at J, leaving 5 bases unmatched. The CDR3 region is CASTPGQRNTIYF. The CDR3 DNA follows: TGTGCCAGCACTCCGGGACAGAGAAACACCATATATTTT.

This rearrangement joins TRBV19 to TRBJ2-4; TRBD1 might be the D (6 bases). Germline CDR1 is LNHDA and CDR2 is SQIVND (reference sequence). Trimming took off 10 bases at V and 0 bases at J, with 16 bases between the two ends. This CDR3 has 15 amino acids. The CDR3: CATAWTAVAKNIQYF. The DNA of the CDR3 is TGTGCCACCGCGTGGACAGCGGTAGCCAAAAACATTCAGTACTTC.

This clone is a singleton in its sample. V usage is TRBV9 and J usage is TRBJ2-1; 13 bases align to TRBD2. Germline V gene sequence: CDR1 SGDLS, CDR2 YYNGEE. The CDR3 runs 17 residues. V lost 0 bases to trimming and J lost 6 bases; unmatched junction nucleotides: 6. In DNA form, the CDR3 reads TGTGCCAGCAGCGTAGGACTAGCGGGAGGAGGGGGCAATGAGCAGTTCTTC. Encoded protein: CASSVGLAGGGGNEQFF.

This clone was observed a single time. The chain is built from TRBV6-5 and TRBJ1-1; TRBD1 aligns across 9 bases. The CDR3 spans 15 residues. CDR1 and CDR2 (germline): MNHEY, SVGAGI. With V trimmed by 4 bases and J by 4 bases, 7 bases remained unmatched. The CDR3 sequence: CASSSGQGFGTEAFF. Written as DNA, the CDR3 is TGTGCCAGCAGTTCGGGACAGGGTTTTGGCACTGAAGCTTTCTTT.

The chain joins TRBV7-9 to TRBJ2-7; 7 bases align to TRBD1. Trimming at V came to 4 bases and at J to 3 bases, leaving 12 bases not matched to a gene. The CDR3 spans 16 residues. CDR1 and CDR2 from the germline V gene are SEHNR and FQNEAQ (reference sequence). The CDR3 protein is CASSSLSRDSFYEQYF. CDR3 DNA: TGTGCCAGCAGCTCCCTATCCCGGGACAGCTTCTACGAGCAGTACTTC.

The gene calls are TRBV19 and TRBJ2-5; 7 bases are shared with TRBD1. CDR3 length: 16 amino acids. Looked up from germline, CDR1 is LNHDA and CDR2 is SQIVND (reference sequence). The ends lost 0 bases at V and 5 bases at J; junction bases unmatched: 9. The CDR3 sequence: CASSIDHGGQEETQYF. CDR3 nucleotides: TGTGCCAGTAGTATAGATCATGGAGGACAGGAGGAGACCCAGTACTTC.

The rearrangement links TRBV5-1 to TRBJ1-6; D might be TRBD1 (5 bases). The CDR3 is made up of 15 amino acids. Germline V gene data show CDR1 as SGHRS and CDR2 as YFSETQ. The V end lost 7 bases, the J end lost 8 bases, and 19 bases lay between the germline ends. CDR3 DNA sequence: TGCGCCAGCCCCCAGGAGGGCAGGGAGGATTCACCCCTCCACTTT. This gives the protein CASPQEGREDSPLHF.

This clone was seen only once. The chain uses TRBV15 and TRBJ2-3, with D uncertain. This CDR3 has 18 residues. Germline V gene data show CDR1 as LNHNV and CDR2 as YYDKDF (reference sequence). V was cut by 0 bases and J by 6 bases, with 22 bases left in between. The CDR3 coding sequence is TGTGCCACCAGCAGAGATTTGGAGAGTGGTCGCGCGCTCGATACGCAGTATTTT. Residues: CATSRDLESGRALDTQYF.